Each of the 21 T cell receptor beta chains below was sequenced from the same sample in a study of beta chain features in type 1 diabetes. The whole isolated RNA underwent reverse transcription, so sequencing captured expressed TCRB transcripts. Generated by immunoSEQ multiplex PCR, the TCRdb table keeps only in-frame clones and is missing some. The sample shows around 200,000 clones, 10% to 15% of them seen only once. Sequenced input: central memory CD4+ T cells from blood. These receptors originate from a woman aged 18 to 35 in good health.

This clone has just a few counts. CDR3 in DNA: TGCAGCGCGGCCGGGACAGGGACTTACGGAAACACCATATATTTT. Residues: CSAAGTGTYGNTIYF. The genes are TRBV29-1 and TRBJ1-3, with 9 positions matching TRBD1. The junction had 11 bases not matched to a gene; V was cut back by 7 bases and J by 4 bases. Germline CDR1 SQVTM, CDR2 ANQGSEA. This CDR3 has 15 amino acids.

The chain carries TRBV7-9 and TRBJ1-2; D gene uncertain. Germline CDR1 SEHNR, CDR2 FQNEAQ (reference sequence). CDR3 length equals 13 residues. V lost 3 bases and J 1 base, leaving 6 bases between the germline ends. The CDR3 coding sequence is TGTGCCAGCAGCTTCGGGAGTAACTATGGCTACACCTTC. It translates to CASSFGSNYGYTF.

This clone was seen more than once but under ten times. CDR3 residues: CASREGQNFYGYTF. CDR3 sequence (DNA): TGTGCCAGCAGGGAAGGACAGAACTTCTATGGCTACACCTTC. J is TRBJ1-2 and V is TRBV5-6; weak D call: TRBD1 (6 bases). The CDR3 covers 14 residues. The ends were cut back, 5 bases at V and 4 bases at J, with 15 bases in the middle. Germline V gene data show CDR1 as SGHDT and CDR2 as YYEEEE.

CDR3 loop: CASSLQGYWSYEQYF. CDR3 nucleotide sequence: TGTGCCAGCAGCTTACAGGGTTATTGGTCCTACGAGCAGTACTTC. V gene TRBV7-2 combines with J gene TRBJ2-7; tentatively, D is TRBD1 (5 bases). The germline V gene encodes CDR1 SGHTA and CDR2 FQGNSA. CDR3 length: 15 residues. V lost 2 bases to trimming and J lost 1 base, with 12 bases between them.

V gene TRBV7-3 combines with J gene TRBJ2-1; tentative D call: TRBD2 (7 bases). Germline V CDR1 and CDR2: SGHTA, FQGTGA. CDR3 length equals 15 residues. Trimming took off 4 bases at V and 2 bases at J, with 12 bases between the two ends. The CDR3, as DNA: TGTGCCAGCAGCTCAGTAGGGGGGGCCTACAATGAGCAGTTCTTC. Encoded protein: CASSSVGGAYNEQFF.

This clone was observed a few times. This chain joins TRBV2 and TRBJ1-4; possible D gene TRBD1, 5 bases. With 6 bases removed from V and 5 bases from J, the gap between germline ends came to 13 bases. The V gene's germline CDR1 is SNHLY and CDR2 FYNNEI. The CDR3 is 14 amino acids. This CDR3 reads CASRLTGENEKLFF. In DNA, the CDR3 is TGTGCCAGCAGACTAACAGGAGAGAATGAAAAACTGTTTTTT.

J is TRBJ2-7 and V is TRBV6-5; the match to TRBD1 covers 7 bases. The CDR3 sequence is 14 residues long. The V and J ends lost 5 bases and 0 bases, in that order; junction bases with no gene match: 4. Germline V lookup: CDR1 MNHEY, CDR2 SVGAGI. This CDR3 reads CASSTRDSSYEQYF. CDR3 in DNA: TGTGCCAGCAGTACCCGGGACAGCTCCTACGAGCAGTACTTC.

V gene TRBV27 combines with J gene TRBJ2-1; 8 positions match TRBD2. This CDR3 has 14 residues. Looked up from germline, CDR1 is MNHEY and CDR2 is SMNVEV (reference sequence). The junction had 11 bases not matched to a gene; V was cut back by 7 bases and J by 9 bases. CDR3 protein: CASTGASGLGEQFF. The DNA for the CDR3 is TGTGCCAGCACCGGGGCTAGCGGGCTTGGTGAGCAGTTCTTC.

This clone was recorded a few times. V usage is TRBV5-6 and J usage is TRBJ2-3, with 9 positions matching TRBD2. Germline V gives CDR1 SGHDT, CDR2 YYEEEE. The CDR3 length is 16 residues. The ends lost 4 bases at V and 1 base at J; junction bases unmatched: 7. CDR3 region: CASSAQRTSGTDTQYF. CDR3 sequence (DNA): TGTGCCAGCAGCGCCCAACGGACTAGCGGCACAGATACGCAGTATTTT.

This clone was counted a few times. The chain combines TRBV25-1 with TRBJ2-4; a weak D match, TRBD1 (5 bases). The germline V and J ends were trimmed by 0 bases and 4 bases, with 13 bases remaining between them. The length of the CDR3 is 16 residues. CDR1 is MGHDK and CDR2 is SYGVNS in the germline V gene. The CDR3 region is CASSEYATAKKNIQYF. The CDR3 DNA follows: TGTGCCAGCAGTGAATACGCGACAGCCAAAAAAAACATTCAGTACTTC.

There are a few counts of this clone. The rearrangement uses TRBV25-1 and TRBJ2-1, with D possibly being TRBD2 (6 bases). The CDR3 extends over 17 amino acids. Looked up from germline, CDR1 is MGHDK and CDR2 is SYGVNS. Trimming left V 0 bases short and J 2 bases short, with 14 bases between. This CDR3 is CASSEYGPGSTYNEQFF. The CDR3 DNA reads as TGTGCCAGCAGTGAATATGGGCCCGGGAGTACCTACAATGAGCAGTTCTTC.

This clone was observed a few times. This chain joins TRBV4-1 and TRBJ1-4, with no clear D. With 1 base removed from V and 7 bases from J, the gap between germline ends came to 13 bases. The CDR3 totals 15 residues. In germline, CDR1 is MGHRA, CDR2 YSYEKL. The DNA for the CDR3 is TGCGCCAGCAGCCAAGCTACTGGGAGTGGTGAAAAACTGTTTTTT. Translation gives CASSQATGSGEKLFF.

This clone showed up just a few times. This rearrangement joins TRBV7-9 to TRBJ2-7; unclear D gene. The germline gives CDR1 SEHNR, CDR2 FQNEAQ (reference sequence). The V gene lost 0 bases and the J gene lost 7 bases, with 7 bases spanning the gap. The CDR3 totals 12 residues. The CDR3 sequence is CASSLALREQYF. CDR3 in DNA: TGTGCCAGCAGCTTAGCGCTGAGGGAGCAGTACTTC.

The chain employs TRBV7-2 and TRBJ2-3; 7 bases match TRBD1. The CDR3 length is 15 residues. Germline loops: CDR1 SGHTA, CDR2 FQGNSA. The V and J ends lost 5 bases and 4 bases, in that order; junction bases with no gene match: 9. CDR3 sequence reads: CASSRTGEASDTQYF. For the CDR3, the DNA is TGTGCCAGCAGCCGCACAGGGGAAGCATCAGATACGCAGTATTTT.

The chain links TRBV18 to TRBJ2-7, with TRBD1 identical over 10 bases. J gave up 6 bases and V 6 bases, and 2 bases lay outside the gene matches. This CDR3 is built from 12 residues. Germline loops: CDR1 KGHSH, CDR2 LQKENI. CDR3 bases: TGTGCCAGCTCGCGGACAGGGGGCGAGCAGTACTTC. It is translated as CASSRTGGEQYF.

This clone turned up a few times. The chain has TRBV10-3 and TRBJ2-1; D gene unclear. Germline assignment: CDR1 ENHRY and CDR2 SYGVKD. This CDR3 has 12 residues. The ends were cut back, 6 bases at V and 10 bases at J, with 13 bases in the middle. The CDR3 nucleotides read TGTGCCATCAGGGAGCGCCCCCGGGAGCAGTTCTTC. It translates to CAIRERPREQFF.

In its sample, this clone was seen a few times. This rearrangement joins TRBV28 to TRBJ2-7; 10 bases map to TRBD1. Germline CDR1 reads MDHEN; CDR2 reads SYDVKM. Trimming took 4 bases from V and 12 from J; bases not matched to a gene: 21. The CDR3 is 17 residues long. CDR3 in amino acids: CASSSPADRDRGPPGYF. CDR3 nucleotides: TGTGCCAGCAGTTCCCCCGCTGACCGGGACAGGGGCCCCCCGGGGTACTTC.

This clone has just a few counts. The chain joins TRBV2 to TRBJ2-1; TRBD2 agrees at 9 bases. Germline CDR1 is SNHLY and CDR2 is FYNNEI. This CDR3 comprises 15 residues. J lost 9 bases, V lost 3 bases, and 9 bases had no gene match. CDR3 nucleotides: TGTGCCAGCAGTGAGGGCGGGAGGGCCCTCGGTGAGCAGTTCTTC. Translating it yields CASSEGGRALGEQFF.

Only a few counts were recorded for this clone. The chain couples TRBV9 to TRBJ2-5; 11 nucleotides agree with TRBD2. Germline assignment: CDR1 SGDLS and CDR2 YYNGEE. V dropped 3 bases and J dropped 0; count of bases not matched to a gene: 4. CDR3 size: 16 residues. CDR3 residues: CASSEGLAAYQETQYF. The CDR3, as DNA: TGTGCCAGCAGCGAGGGACTAGCGGCCTACCAAGAGACCCAGTACTTC.

There are a few counts of this clone. The gene calls are TRBV7-2 and TRBJ2-7; 10 bases match TRBD1. This CDR3 spans 13 amino acids. The V and J ends lost 5 bases and 7 bases, in that order; junction bases with no gene match: 5. Germline V gene data show CDR1 as SGHTA and CDR2 as FQGNSA. The CDR3 here is CASSALDRGEQYF. DNA for the CDR3: TGTGCCAGCAGCGCGCTGGACAGGGGGGAGCAGTACTTC.

This chain uses TRBV5-1 with TRBJ1-2; 8 bases map to TRBD1. The V and J ends lost 0 bases and 7 bases, in that order; junction bases with no gene match: 5. Germline values: CDR1 SGHRS, CDR2 YFSETQ. The CDR3 is 14 residues long. CDR3 in DNA: TGCGCCAGCAGCTTGGGCGCAGGGGGCACTGGCTACACCTTC. Protein: CASSLGAGGTGYTF.